Presented here are 24 T cell receptor beta chains from one specimen sequenced in a study of Graves' ophthalmopathy and Graves' hyperthyroidism. Amplification from RNA transcripts yielded the TCR beta CDR3 regions. HTBI primers were employed in first-round RT-PCR, then a second-round multiplex PCR followed. Each CDR3 protein gets one entry after TCRdb re-called the multiplex PCR reads with MiXCR. The table records almost 750,000 distinct CDR3 sequences, roughly 40% of them present only once. The specimen sequenced was peripheral blood. These receptors were collected from an adult man with Graves' ophthalmopathy.

Note on this clonotype: Since the CDR3 does not end with the conserved phenylalanine or tryptophan, this likely comes from a read error. The chain combines TRBV29-1 with TRBJ1-4; perhaps TRBD1 as D (6 bases). This CDR3 has 13 residues. CDR1 is SQVTM and CDR2 is ANQGSEA in the germline V gene. The CDR3 spells CCCTGSANEKLFY. DNA of the CDR3: TGCTGCTGCACAGGGTCGGCAAATGAAAAACTGTTTTAT.

Of note for this clonotype: This may stem from a read error, because a much larger clone lies one nucleotide away. V and J are TRBV7-9 and TRBJ2-7, with D uncertain. Germline CDR1 and CDR2: SEHNR and FQNEAQ (reference sequence). The CDR3 length is 11 residues. The CDR3 sequence: CASSLDLELYF. The CDR3 coding sequence is TGTGCCAGCAGCTTGGACCTCGAGCTGTACTTC.

The V call is TRBV10-3, the J call TRBJ1-2; TRBD1 agrees at 8 bases. The CDR3 contains 13 residues. Germline V gene lookup returns CDR1 ENHRY and CDR2 SYGVKD. After removal of 2 bases from V and 8 bases from J, the junction contained 4 bases not matched to a gene. The DNA for the CDR3 is TGTGCCATCAGTGAGGGGACAGGAAGCGGCTACACCTTC. Translation gives CAISEGTGSGYTF.

This clonotype was detected many times. The chain uses TRBV29-1 and TRBJ1-1, with D tentatively TRBD1 (5 bases). V gave up 8 bases and J gave up 8 bases, with 18 bases separating them. The CDR3 loop spans 12 amino acids. In germline, CDR1 is SQVTM, CDR2 ANQGSEA. CDR3 residues: CSSRTSRAEAFF. CDR3 sequence (DNA): TGCAGCTCCCGGACATCGCGCGCGGAAGCTTTCTTT.

The chain couples TRBV29-1 to TRBJ1-2; D may be TRBD1 (6 bases). The CDR3 sequence is 13 residues long. V lost 4 bases to trimming and J lost 8 bases, with 17 bases between them. Germline values: CDR1 SQVTM, CDR2 ANQGSEA. CDR3 loop: CSVVWQGTHGYTF. CDR3 in DNA: TGCAGCGTTGTGTGGCAGGGGACCCACGGCTACACCTTC.

This clonotype appeared many times. The J gene is TRBJ1-2, the V gene TRBV6-6; D is unclear. Germline values: CDR1 MNHNY, CDR2 SVGAGI (reference sequence). V was clipped by 2 bases and J by 4 bases, with 8 bases between them. The CDR3 extends over 13 amino acids. CDR3 nucleotides: TGTGCCAGCAGTTACCGACCCAGCTATGGCTACACCTTC. It yields the protein CASSYRPSYGYTF.

This clonotype was counted only a few times. The V and J genes are TRBV19 and TRBJ2-5, with 9 bases aligning to TRBD2. The CDR3 is made up of 15 amino acids. The germline gives CDR1 LNHDA, CDR2 SQIVND (reference sequence). V dropped 3 bases and J dropped 7; count of bases not matched to a gene: 9. CDR3 protein: CASSISPERGATQYF. In nucleotides, the CDR3 is TGTGCCAGTAGTATCAGCCCAGAGCGGGGGGCGACCCAGTACTTC.

This clonotype was detected only a few times. In nucleotides, the CDR3 is TGTGCCAGCAGCCAAGAACTAGCGGGCCCCACCTACGAGCAGTACTTC. Protein sequence: CASSQELAGPTYEQYF. The chain recombines TRBV2 with TRBJ2-7, with 9 bases fitting TRBD2. V gave up 6 bases and J gave up 2 bases; unmatched junction bases: 11. This CDR3 is built from 16 residues. The germline gives CDR1 SNHLY, CDR2 FYNNEI.

CDR3 sequence reads: CASSLEGRGPLHF. The CDR3 DNA follows: TGTGCCAGCAGCTTAGAAGGCAGGGGACCCCTCCACTTT. The chain recombines TRBV7-2 with TRBJ1-6; D is possibly TRBD1 (6 bases). V dropped 1 base and J dropped 12 bases, with 10 bases sitting between them. The CDR3 is 13 amino acids. CDR1 and CDR2 from the germline V gene are SGHTA and FQGNSA.

This clonotype was picked up many times. This rearrangement joins TRBV19 to TRBJ1-5; D gene uncertain. This CDR3 is 18 amino acids long. Germline V lookup: CDR1 LNHDA, CDR2 SQIVND (reference sequence). The V end was cut by 4 bases, the J end by 6 bases, with 25 bases between. The CDR3 loop reads CASSNGVHVVLGLQPQHF. Here the CDR3 DNA reads TGTGCCAGTAGTAACGGAGTCCACGTCGTTCTTGGCCTTCAGCCCCAGCATTTT.

At least ten counts were recorded for this clonotype. J is TRBJ2-7 and V is TRBV7-9; D possibly uses TRBD1 or TRBD2 (5 bases each). The CDR3 has 13 amino acids. Trimming shortened V by 1 base and J by 3 bases, and 7 bases separated the two germline ends. The V gene's germline CDR1 is SEHNR and CDR2 FQNEAQ (reference sequence). CDR3 in amino acids: CASSLGDLYEQYF. CDR3 sequence (DNA): TGTGCCAGCAGCTTAGGGGACCTCTACGAGCAGTACTTC.

A few counts support this clonotype. The rearrangement joins TRBV10-3 to TRBJ1-2, with a possible D match to TRBD1 (6 bases). CDR3 length equals 12 residues. Germline lookup yields CDR1 ENHRY and CDR2 SYGVKD. V lost 6 bases and J lost 12, with 17 bases in between. CDR3 sequence reads: CAISVQGFGNTF. In DNA form, the CDR3 reads TGTGCCATCAGCGTACAGGGTTTCGGAAACACCTTC.

A note on this clonotype: This may be a read error: a much more frequent sequence differs by one nucleotide. Here the CDR3 omits its conserved ending phenylalanine or tryptophan, so a read error is the likely source. The rearrangement uses TRBV7-9 and TRBJ1-1, with D perhaps matching TRBD1 (5 bases). Per the germline V gene, CDR1 is SEHNR and CDR2 is FQNEAQ (reference sequence). CDR3 length equals 13 residues. V gave up 2 bases and J gave up 4 bases, with 8 bases separating them. The chain's CDR3 is CASSLQGVTEAFL. CDR3 sequence (DNA): TGTGCCAGCAGCTTACAGGGAGTCACTGAAGCTTTCCTT.

This clonotype occurred many times. This chain links TRBV25-1 with TRBJ2-2; D is unresolved. There are 12 residues in the CDR3. The germline V gene encodes CDR1 MGHDK and CDR2 SYGVNS. The germline V and J ends were trimmed by 9 bases and 1 base, with 6 bases remaining between them. The CDR3 is CASSENTGELFF. CDR3 in DNA: TGTGCCAGTTCAGAGAACACCGGGGAGCTGTTTTTT.

Comment on this clonotype: Since the CDR3 does not end with the conserved phenylalanine or tryptophan, this likely comes from a read error. The chain uses TRBV7-9 and TRBJ1-1; perhaps TRBD1 as D (5 bases). The V end lost 2 bases, the J end lost 2 bases, and 9 bases lay between the germline ends. The CDR3 spans 14 residues. Germline CDR1 is SEHNR and CDR2 is FQNEAQ (reference sequence). CDR3 DNA sequence: TGTGCCAGCAGCTTATCTCAGGGTAACACTGAAGCTTTCGTT. This gives the protein CASSLSQGNTEAFV.

V gene TRBV7-9 combines with J gene TRBJ2-2; D possibly corresponds to TRBD2 (6 bases). V lost 0 bases and J lost 3, with 11 bases in between. The germline gives CDR1 SEHNR, CDR2 FQNEAQ (reference sequence). The CDR3 sequence is 16 residues long. CDR3 residues: CASSLASGGDTGELFF. The CDR3 DNA is TGTGCCAGCAGCTTAGCTAGCGGAGGGGACACCGGGGAGCTGTTTTTT.

The V gene is TRBV2, the J gene TRBJ1-2; D is undetermined. Trimming took off 6 bases at V and 12 bases at J, with 17 bases between the two ends. Germline lookup yields CDR1 SNHLY and CDR2 FYNNEI. The CDR3 extends over 12 amino acids. Here the CDR3 reads CASSRGNLGNTF. CDR3 nucleotides: TGTGCCAGCAGCCGAGGGAACTTGGGAAACACCTTC. The complete variable domain, with remaining parts taken from reference TRBV2 and TRBJ1-2, reads EPEVTQTPSHQVTQMGQEVILRCVPISNHLYFYWYRQILGQKVEFLVSFYNNEISEKSEIFDDQFSVERPDGSNFTLKIRSTKLEDSAMYFCASSRGNLGNTFGSGTRLTVV.

This clonotype was detected only once. One end of the junction is discordant with germline, which a read error may explain. The V call is TRBV2, the J call TRBJ1-2, with D possibly matching TRBD1 (5 bases). The germline V gene has CDR1 SNHLY and CDR2 FYNNEI. This CDR3 has 14 residues. For the CDR3, the DNA is TGTGCCGGCAGTTCTATAGGGGCTAACTATGGCTACACCTTC. This encodes CAGSSIGANYGYTF.

The chain links TRBV2 to TRBJ2-7; 7 bases align to TRBD1. The J segment lost 0 bases and the V segment lost 2 bases, leaving 7 bases of the junction unmatched. Germline V lookup: CDR1 SNHLY, CDR2 FYNNEI. The CDR3 runs to 16 residues. CDR3 in amino acids: CASSEFGRGSSYEQYF. As DNA, the CDR3 is TGTGCCAGCAGTGAATTTGGCAGGGGGAGCTCCTACGAGCAGTACTTC.

The CDR3 nucleotides read TGTGCCAGCAGTGAACCAGGGGACCTGAGGGACTACACCTTC. Translating gives CASSEPGDLRDYTF. The chain links TRBV6-6 to TRBJ1-2; tentative D call: TRBD1 (6 bases). The V and J ends lost 5 bases and 10 bases respectively, with 20 bases between them. Germline loops: CDR1 MNHNY, CDR2 SVGAGI (reference sequence). This CDR3 contains 14 residues.

The chain combines TRBV29-1 with TRBJ2-5; 11 bases map to TRBD1. There are 14 residues in the CDR3. CDR1 is SQVTM and CDR2 is ANQGSEA in the germline V gene. After removal of 3 bases from V and 4 bases from J, the junction contained 4 bases not matched to a gene. CDR3 nucleotide sequence: TGCAGCGTTGACTCCGGGACAGGGGGAGAGACCCAGTACTTC. Encoded protein: CSVDSGTGGETQYF.

J is TRBJ1-1 and V is TRBV29-1, with unresolved D. The length of the CDR3 is 10 residues. Trimming pared 7 bases from V and 7 bases from J, leaving 10 bases between. In germline, CDR1 is SQVTM, CDR2 ANQGSEA. The CDR3 loop is CSAEDLEAFF. The DNA of the CDR3 is TGCAGCGCGGAGGACCTTGAAGCTTTCTTT.

The J gene is TRBJ1-1, the V gene TRBV20-1; 7 nucleotides match TRBD1. CDR3 length equals 15 residues. CDR1 is DFQATT, CDR2 SNEGSKA, per germline (reference sequence). The J segment lost 3 bases and the V segment lost 2 bases, leaving 9 bases of the junction unmatched. CDR3 in DNA: TGCAGTGCTAGACCCCACAGGGGCATTTACACTGAAGCTTTCTTT. Residues: CSARPHRGIYTEAFF.

The rearrangement links TRBV29-1 to TRBJ2-2, with no clear D. The CDR3 covers 12 residues. Trimming stripped 6 bases from V and 0 bases from J, with 5 bases between. CDR1 SQVTM and CDR2 ANQGSEA come from the germline V gene. The CDR3 region has the DNA TGCAGCGTAGACTCGAACACCGGGGAGCTGTTTTTT. As protein: CSVDSNTGELFF.